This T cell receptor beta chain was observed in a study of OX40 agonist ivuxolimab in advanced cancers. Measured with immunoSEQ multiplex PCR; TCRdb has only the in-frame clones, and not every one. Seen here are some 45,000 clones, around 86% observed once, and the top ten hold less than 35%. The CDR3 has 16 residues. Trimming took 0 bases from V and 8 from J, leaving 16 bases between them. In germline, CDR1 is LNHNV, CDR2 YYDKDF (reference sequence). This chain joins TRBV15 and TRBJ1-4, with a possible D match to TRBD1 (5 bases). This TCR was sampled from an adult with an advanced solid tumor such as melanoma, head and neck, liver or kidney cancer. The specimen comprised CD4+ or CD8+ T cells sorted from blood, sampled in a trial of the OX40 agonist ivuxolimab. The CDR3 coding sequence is TGTGCCACCAGCAGAGATCTGGCAGGGACGGGGGAAAAACTGTTTTTT. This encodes CATSRDLAGTGEKLFF. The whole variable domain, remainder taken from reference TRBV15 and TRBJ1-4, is DAMVIQNPRYQVTQFGKPVTLSCSQTLNHNVMYWYQQKSSQAPKLLFHYYDKDFNNEADTPDNFQSRRPNTSFCFLDIRSPGLGDTAMYLCATSRDLAGTGEKLFFGSGTQLSVL.